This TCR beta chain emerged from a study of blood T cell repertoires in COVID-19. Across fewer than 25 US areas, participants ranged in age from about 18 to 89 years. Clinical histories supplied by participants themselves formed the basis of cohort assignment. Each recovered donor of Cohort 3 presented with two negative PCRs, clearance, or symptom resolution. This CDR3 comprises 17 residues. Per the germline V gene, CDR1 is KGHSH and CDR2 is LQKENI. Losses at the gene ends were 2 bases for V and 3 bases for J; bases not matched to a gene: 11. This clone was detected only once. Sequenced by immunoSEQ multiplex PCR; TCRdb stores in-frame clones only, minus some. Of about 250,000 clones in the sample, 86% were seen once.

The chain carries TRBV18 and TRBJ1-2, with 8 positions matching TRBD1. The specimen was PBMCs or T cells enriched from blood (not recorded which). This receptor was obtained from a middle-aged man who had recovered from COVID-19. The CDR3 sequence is CASSPGAGGGTHYGYTF. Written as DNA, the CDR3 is TGTGCCAGCTCACCAGGAGCAGGGGGCGGAACCCACTATGGCTACACCTTC.